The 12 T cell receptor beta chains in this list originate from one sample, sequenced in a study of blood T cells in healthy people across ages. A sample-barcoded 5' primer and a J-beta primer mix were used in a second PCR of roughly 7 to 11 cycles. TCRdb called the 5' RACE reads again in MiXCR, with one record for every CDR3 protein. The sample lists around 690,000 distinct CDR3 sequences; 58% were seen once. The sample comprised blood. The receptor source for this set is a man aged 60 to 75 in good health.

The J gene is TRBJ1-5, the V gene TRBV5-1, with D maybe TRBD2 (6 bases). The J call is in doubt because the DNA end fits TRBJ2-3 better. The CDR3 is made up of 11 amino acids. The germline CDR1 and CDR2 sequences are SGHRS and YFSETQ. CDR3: CASGEADTQYF. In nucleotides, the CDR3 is TGCGCCAGCGGGGAGGCAGATACGCAGTATTTT.

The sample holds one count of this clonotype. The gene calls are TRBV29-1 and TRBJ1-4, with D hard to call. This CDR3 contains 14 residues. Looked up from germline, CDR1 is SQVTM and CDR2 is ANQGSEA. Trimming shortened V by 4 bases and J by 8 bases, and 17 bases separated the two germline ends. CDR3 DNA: TGCAGCGTTGGGGGTACGGTAGCGGGGGAAAAACTGTTTTTT. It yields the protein CSVGGTVAGEKLFF.

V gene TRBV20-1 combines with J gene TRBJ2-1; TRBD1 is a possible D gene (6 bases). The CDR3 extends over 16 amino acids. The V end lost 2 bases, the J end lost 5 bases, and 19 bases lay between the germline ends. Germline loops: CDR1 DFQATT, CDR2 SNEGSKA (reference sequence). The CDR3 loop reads CSARPGQKIQNNEQFF. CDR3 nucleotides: TGCAGTGCTAGACCCGGACAGAAGATACAGAACAATGAGCAGTTCTTC.

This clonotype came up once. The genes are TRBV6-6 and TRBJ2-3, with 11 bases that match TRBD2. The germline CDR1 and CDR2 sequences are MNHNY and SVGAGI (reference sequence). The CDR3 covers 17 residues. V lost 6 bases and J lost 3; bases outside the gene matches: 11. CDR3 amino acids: CASRPPLAGGETDTQYF. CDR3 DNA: TGTGCCAGCAGGCCCCCGCTAGCGGGGGGAGAGACAGATACGCAGTATTTT.

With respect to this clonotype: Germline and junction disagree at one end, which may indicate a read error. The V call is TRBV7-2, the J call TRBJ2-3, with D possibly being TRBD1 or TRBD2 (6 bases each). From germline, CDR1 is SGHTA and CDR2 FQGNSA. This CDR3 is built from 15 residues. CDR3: CASSLVGGRADTRYF. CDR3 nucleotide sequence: TGTGCCAGCAGCTTAGTAGGGGGGCGCGCAGATACGCGGTATTTT. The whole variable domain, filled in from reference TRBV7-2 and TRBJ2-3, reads GAGVSQSPSNKVTEKGKDVELRCDPISGHTALYWYRQSLGQGLEFLIYFQGNSAPDKSGLPSDRFSAERTGGSVSTLTIQRTQQEDSAVYLCASSLVGGRADTRYFGPGTRLTVL.

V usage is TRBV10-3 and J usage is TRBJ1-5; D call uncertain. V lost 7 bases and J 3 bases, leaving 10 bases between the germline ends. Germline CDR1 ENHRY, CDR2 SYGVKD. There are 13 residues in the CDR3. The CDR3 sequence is CAINGGNNQPQHF. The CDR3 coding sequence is TGTGCCATCAACGGAGGGAACAATCAGCCCCAGCATTTT.

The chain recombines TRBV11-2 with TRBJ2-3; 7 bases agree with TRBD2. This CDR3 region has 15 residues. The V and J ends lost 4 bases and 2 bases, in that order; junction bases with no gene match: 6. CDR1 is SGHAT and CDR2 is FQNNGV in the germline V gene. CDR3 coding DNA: TGTGCCAGCAGCTGGAGCGGGGACTACACAGATACGCAGTATTTT. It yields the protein CASSWSGDYTDTQYF.

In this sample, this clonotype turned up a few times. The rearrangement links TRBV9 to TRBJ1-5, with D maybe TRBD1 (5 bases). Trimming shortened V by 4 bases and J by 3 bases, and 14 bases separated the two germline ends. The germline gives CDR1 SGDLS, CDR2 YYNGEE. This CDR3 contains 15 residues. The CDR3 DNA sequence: TGTGCCAGCAGCCCCACAGGTCAGGTCAATCAGCCCCAGCATTTT. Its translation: CASSPTGQVNQPQHF.

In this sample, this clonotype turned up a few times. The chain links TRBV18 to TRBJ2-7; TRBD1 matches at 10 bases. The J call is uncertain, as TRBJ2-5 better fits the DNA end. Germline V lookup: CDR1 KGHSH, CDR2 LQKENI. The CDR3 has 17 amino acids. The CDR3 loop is CASSPNSPGQGMETQYF. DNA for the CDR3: TGTGCCAGCTCACCCAATTCACCGGGACAGGGGATGGAGACCCAGTACTTC.

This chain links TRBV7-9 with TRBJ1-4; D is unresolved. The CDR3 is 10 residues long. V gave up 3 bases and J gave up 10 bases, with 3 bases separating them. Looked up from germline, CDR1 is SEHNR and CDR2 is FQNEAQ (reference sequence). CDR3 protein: CASSFGKLFF. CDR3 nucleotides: TGTGCCAGCAGCTTCGGAAAACTGTTTTTT.

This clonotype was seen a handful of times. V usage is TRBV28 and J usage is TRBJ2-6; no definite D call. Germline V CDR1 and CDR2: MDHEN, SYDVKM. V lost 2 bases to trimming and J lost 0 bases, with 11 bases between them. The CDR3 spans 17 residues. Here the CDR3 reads CASSLPGTNSGANVLTF. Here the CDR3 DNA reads TGTGCCAGCAGTTTACCAGGAACTAACTCTGGGGCCAACGTCCTGACTTTC.

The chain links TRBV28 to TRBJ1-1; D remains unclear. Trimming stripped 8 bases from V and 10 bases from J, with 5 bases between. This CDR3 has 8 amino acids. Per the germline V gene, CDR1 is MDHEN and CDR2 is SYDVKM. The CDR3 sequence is CASGSAFF. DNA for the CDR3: TGTGCCAGCGGTTCAGCTTTCTTT.